This T cell receptor beta chain was sequenced during a study of T cells in Graves' hyperthyroidism and ophthalmopathy. The cohort's ophthalmopathy patients, a group with duration under 3 months, had a Clinical Activity Score of at least 3 and a NOSPECS grade of at least 4. The PBMCs were taken from about 10 ml of fresh peripheral blood. Overall study findings and caveats: By a 13 V-J model, ophthalmopathy was set apart from stable hyperthyroidism. Within blood appeared most thyroid clonotypes that had expanded above 0.001.

TCR beta CDR3 sequences were amplified from RNA transcripts. HTBI primers were employed in a first-round RT-PCR of the TCR CDR3. TCRdb re-analysed the multiplex PCR reads in MiXCR, keeping a single row per CDR3 protein. The data contain 550,000 to 600,000 distinct CDR3 sequences, around 14% of them seen just once; the ten biggest clones take up roughly 7%. This CDR3 is built from 15 residues. Germline V CDR1 and CDR2: GTSNPN, SVGIG (reference sequence). J gave up 1 base and V 1 base, and 2 bases lay outside the gene matches. This clonotype was recorded many times. Its antigen is not known. Sequenced: blood. The chain uses TRBV30 and TRBJ2-1; TRBD1 aligns across 9 bases. The TCR was taken from a woman aged 18-29 years with Graves' ophthalmopathy. In DNA form, the CDR3 reads TGTGCCTGGAGTGATGGACAGGGGTCCTACAATGAGCAGTTCTTC. It specifies CAWSDGQGSYNEQFF.